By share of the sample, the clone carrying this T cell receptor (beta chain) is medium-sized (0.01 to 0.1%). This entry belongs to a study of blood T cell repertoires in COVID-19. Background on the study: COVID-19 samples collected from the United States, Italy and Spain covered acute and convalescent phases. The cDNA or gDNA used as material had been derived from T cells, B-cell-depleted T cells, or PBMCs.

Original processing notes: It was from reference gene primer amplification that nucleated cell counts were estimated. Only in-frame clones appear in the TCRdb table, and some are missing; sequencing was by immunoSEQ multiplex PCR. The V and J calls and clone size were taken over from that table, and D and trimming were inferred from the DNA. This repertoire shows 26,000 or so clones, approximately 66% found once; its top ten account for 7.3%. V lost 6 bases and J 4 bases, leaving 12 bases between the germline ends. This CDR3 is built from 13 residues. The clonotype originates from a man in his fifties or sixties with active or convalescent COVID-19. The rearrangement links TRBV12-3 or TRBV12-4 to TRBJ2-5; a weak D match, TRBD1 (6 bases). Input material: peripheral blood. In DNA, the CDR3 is TGTGCCAGCAGCTTTAGACAGGCAGAGACCCAGTACTTC. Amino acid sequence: CASSFRQAETQYF.